A single TCR beta chain is shown here with its context. Its binding antigen is unknown. No much larger clone is present one base from it, and per-base qualities are unavailable. CDR1 is given as KGHSH and CDR2 as LQKENI, both from the germline V gene. Trimming takes 1 base off V and 2 bases off J; junction bases not matched to a gene: 3. The CDR3 sequence holds 15 residues, the cysteine and phenylalanine included. Just CDR3 DNA is preserved here, 45 bases in frame from base 1. This entry comes from a study of T cell repertoires in ileal Crohn's disease (dated by TCRdb to between 2018 and 2021). About the investigation overall: The median duration of disease was 7.5 to 9.5 years, and at the time of surgery 35% of patients were active smokers. All patients had surgery for a complication: stricturing disease in 61% and penetrating disease in around 39%. About half of the patients received postoperative therapy: roughly 10 received thiopurines and roughly 17 received anti-TNF agents. A prospective multicentre cohort supplied the 55 to 65 Crohn's disease patients whose TCR repertoires were analysed. The study was conducted in parallel with a multicentre cohort built to find predictors of early endoscopic recurrence after ileocolonic resection. A Rutgeerts score higher than i0 was the definition used for endoscopic postoperative recurrence. A total of around 150 mucosal samples from 60 or so patients were sequenced, collected from several sites on the surgical specimen as well as at postoperative endoscopy.

Around 0.45 micrograms of biopsy DNA per sample were submitted for commercial TCRB immunosequencing. A two-step, amplification bias-controlled multiplex PCR was used by Adaptive Biotechnology to amplify CDR3 regions from genomic DNA. The first PCR used primers for every V and J gene segment; the second PCR added barcodes and Illumina adapters. An Illumina instrument was used to sequence the CDR3 libraries. On the authors' methods: Analysis combined the vendor-provided pipelines with custom analysis of raw data in R/Bioconductor under R version 3.3.0. Clonality, which ranges from 0 to 1, was calculated as the inverse of the normalised Shannon entropy across all productive clones. High-frequency clones were defined as the repertoire share of the top 100 clones, retaining only clones passing a 95% confidence test. Repertoire diversity was measured with the Simpson index, and overlap between samples was measured with the Morisita-Horn index. This is the immuneACCESS table as TCRdb keeps it, with only in-frame sequences that have V and J called. A part of the clones is gone; compared with another copy, unresolved V genes explain less than half, and the rest is unexplained. The V and J calls and clone size are taken from that table; D and trimming were inferred from the DNA. This sample has over 3,500 clones in its table, and 60% to 85% of those were observed once. The ten largest clones capture about 17% of the sample.

Broad study findings and their caveats: A significantly higher proportion of clonal expansions was observed in active smokers at surgery than in non-smokers (about 25% vs 18%, p=0.02). Only a subgroup of patients, of unstated size, had their mucosal CD4 and CD8 T cells sorted and sequenced. Endoscopic recurrence was linked to a higher percentage of high-frequency clones at surgery, and recurrence occurred in every patient whose clonality exceeded 26.8% (18/57). Compared with CD4 T cells, sorted CD8 T cells held more high-frequency clones, which suggests that the mucosal expansions were mostly CD8.

Adults with ileal or ileocolonic Crohn's disease for whom ileocolonic resection was indicated were considered eligible. Whole ileal mucosal biopsies were kept frozen at -80 degrees C prior to DNA extraction. Genomic DNA was extracted from frozen whole biopsies using a TRizol-based method and was quantified with a NanoDrop 2000 spectrophotometer. Sequencing was carried out using ileal tissue. Recombination joined TRBV18 with TRBJ1-1, and 8 junction bases match TRBD1. The TCR was taken from an adult with Crohn's disease. Here the CDR3 is given as CASSPQGTGNTEAFF. The sequenced DNA: TGTGCCAGCTCACCACAGGGGACAGGCAACACTGAAGCTTTCTTT.